Here is one T cell receptor beta chain with its context. In the original workflow: Estimation of nucleated cell counts was performed using reference gene primer amplification. Sequencing was performed with immunoSEQ multiplex PCR; in TCRdb, only in-frame clones are kept and a portion is missing. V, J and clone size are those of that table, while D and trimming were read from the DNA. The data contain roughly 150,000 clones, 87% of them singletons. The CDR3 sequence is 13 residues long. Trimming stripped 1 base from V and 4 bases from J, with 7 bases between. Germline CDR1 MNHEY, CDR2 SMNVEV (reference sequence). The data originate from a study of blood T cell repertoires in COVID-19. Looking at the study overall: Acute and convalescent COVID-19 specimens originated in the United States, Italy and Spain. The cDNA or gDNA used as material had been derived from T cells, B-cell-depleted T cells, or PBMCs.

V usage is TRBV27 and J usage is TRBJ1-1; tentatively, D is TRBD1 (6 bases). This TCR derives from a human donor in a cohort sampled during active COVID-19. The material sequenced was peripheral blood. The CDR3 DNA reads as TGTGCCAGCAGTTTATTAGGGGGCACTGAAGCTTTCTTT. Its translation is CASSLLGGTEAFF.